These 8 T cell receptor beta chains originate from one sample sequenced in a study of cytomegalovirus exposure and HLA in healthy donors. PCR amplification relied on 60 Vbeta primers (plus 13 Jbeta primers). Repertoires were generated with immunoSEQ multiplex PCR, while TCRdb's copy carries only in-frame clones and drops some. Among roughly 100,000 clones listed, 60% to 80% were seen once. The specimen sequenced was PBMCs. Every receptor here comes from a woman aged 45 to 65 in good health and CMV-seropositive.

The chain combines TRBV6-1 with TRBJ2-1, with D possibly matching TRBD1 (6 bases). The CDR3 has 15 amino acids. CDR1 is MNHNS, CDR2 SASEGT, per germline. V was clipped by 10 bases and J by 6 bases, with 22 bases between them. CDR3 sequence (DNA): TGTGCCATACTCAGGGGCTATACCTTCGGCAATGAGCAGTTCTTC. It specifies CAILRGYTFGNEQFF.

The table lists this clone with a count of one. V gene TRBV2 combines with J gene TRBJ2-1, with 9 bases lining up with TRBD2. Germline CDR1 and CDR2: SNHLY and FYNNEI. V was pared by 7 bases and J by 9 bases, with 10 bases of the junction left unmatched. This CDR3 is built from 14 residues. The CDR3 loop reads CASKLLAGRFEQFF. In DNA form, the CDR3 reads TGTGCCAGCAAATTGCTAGCGGGACGGTTTGAGCAGTTCTTC.

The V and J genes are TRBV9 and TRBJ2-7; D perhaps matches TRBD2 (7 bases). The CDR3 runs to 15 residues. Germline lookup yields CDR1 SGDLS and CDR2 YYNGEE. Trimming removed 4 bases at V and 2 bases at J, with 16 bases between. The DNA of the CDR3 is TGTGCCAGCAGCACGAGGGAGGGGGAAGCCTACGAGCAGTACTTC. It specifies CASSTREGEAYEQYF. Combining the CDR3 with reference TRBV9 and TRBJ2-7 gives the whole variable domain DSGVTQTPKHLITATGQRVTLRCSPRSGDLSVYWYQQSLDQGLQFLIQYYNGEERAKGNILERFSAQQFPDLHSELNLSSLELGDSALYFCASSTREGEAYEQYFGPGTRLTVT.

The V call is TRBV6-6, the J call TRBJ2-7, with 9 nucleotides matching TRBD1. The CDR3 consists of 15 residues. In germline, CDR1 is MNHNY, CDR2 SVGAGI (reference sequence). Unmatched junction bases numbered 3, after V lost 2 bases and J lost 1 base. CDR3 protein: CASSYTQGASYEQYF. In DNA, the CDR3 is TGTGCCAGCAGTTACACACAGGGGGCGTCCTACGAGCAGTACTTC.

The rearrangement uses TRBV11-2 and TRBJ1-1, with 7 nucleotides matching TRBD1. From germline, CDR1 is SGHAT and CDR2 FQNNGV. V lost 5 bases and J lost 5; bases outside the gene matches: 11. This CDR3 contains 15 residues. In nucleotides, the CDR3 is TGTGCCAGCAGCCCGAGGACAGGCCGGGTGACTGAAGCTTTCTTT. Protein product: CASSPRTGRVTEAFF.

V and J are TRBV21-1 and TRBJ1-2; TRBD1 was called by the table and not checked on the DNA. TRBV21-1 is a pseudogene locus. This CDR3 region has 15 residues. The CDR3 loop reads CASSKGGHTNYGYTF. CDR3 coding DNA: TGTGCCAGCAGCAAAGGGGGACATACTAACTATGGCTACACCTTC.

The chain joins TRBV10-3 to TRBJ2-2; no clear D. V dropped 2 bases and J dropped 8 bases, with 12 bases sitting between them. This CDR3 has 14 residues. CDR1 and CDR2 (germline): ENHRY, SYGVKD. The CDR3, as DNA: TGTGCCATCAGTGAGCCAAGGTTCGGGGGGGAGCTGTTTTTT. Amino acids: CAISEPRFGGELFF.

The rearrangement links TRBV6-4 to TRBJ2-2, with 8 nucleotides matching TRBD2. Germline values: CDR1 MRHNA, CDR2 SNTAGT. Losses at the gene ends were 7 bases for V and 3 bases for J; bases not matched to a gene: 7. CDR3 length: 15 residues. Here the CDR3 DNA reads TGTGCCAGCATACTAACTAGCGGCGACACCGGGGAGCTGTTTTTT. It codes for CASILTSGDTGELFF.